This TCR beta chain came from a study of read filtering for tumor transcriptome and immune sequencing. A remark on this clonotype: Its antigen is currently unknown.

At the time of active disease, bone marrow was collected from every patient. Molecular barcoded adaptors covering alpha/delta and beta/gamma chains were used on roughly 370 ng RNA. MiXCR, run by TCRdb on the reads, gives a single entry per CDR3 protein. The sample consists of roughly 56,000 distinct CDR3 sequences, nearly 20% of them appearing once. The study's findings and limits: Compared with RNA-seq, IR-seq gave much higher clonotype depth and reliability.

This CDR3 spans 13 amino acids. CDR1 is SGHDT and CDR2 is YYEEEE in the germline V gene. Trimming took 2 bases from V and 3 from J, leaving 7 bases between them. The material sequenced was a population of CD138-negative cells sorted from bone marrow. This sequence originates from a donor aged 40 or over with multiple myeloma. The V and J genes are TRBV5-6 and TRBJ2-3; D is ambiguous. The chain's CDR3 is CASSLTETDTQYF. CDR3 in DNA: TGTGCCAGCAGCTTAACGGAGACAGATACGCAGTATTTT.